Sequencing of this T cell receptor (beta chain) was carried out in a study of metastatic and nonmetastatic thyroid tumors. About the study: Repertoire data that came from the blood and tumor or nodule tissue of malignant and benign thyroid patients were compared.

V was clipped by 0 bases and J by 8 bases, with 11 bases between them. Germline CDR1 and CDR2: SGHTS and YDEGEE. The CDR3 spans 13 residues. No patient had received any treatment before thyroid surgery. TCRdb reanalyzed the PCR reads via MiXCR. Of roughly 15,000 clones in the sample, less than 15% were seen once. The receptor's source is a female donor with papillary thyroid cancer or a benign thyroid nodule (not recorded which). Some clones in this sample may be carry-over from other donors' samples. This sequence joins TRBV5-8 and TRBJ1-2, with D tentatively TRBD1 (5 bases). Material: blood. DNA of the CDR3: TGTGCCAGCAGCTTGGGGGGCCTTGCAGGCTACACCTTC. Its protein product is CASSLGGLAGYTF.